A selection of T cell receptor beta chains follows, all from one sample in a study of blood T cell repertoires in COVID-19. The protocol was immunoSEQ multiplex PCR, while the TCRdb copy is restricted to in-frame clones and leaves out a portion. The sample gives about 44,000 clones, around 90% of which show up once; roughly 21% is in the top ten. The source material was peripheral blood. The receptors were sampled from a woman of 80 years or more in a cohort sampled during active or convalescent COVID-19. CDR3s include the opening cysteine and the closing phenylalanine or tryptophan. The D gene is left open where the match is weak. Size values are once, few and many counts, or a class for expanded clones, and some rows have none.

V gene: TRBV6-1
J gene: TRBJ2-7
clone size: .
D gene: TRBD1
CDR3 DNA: TGTGCCAGCAGAGAAGACAGGGGCGCCTTCTACGAGCAGTACTTC
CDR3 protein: CASREDRGAFYEQYF

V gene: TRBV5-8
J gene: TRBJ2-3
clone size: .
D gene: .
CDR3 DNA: TGTGCCAGCAGCAAGAGACGGGCGCAGTATTTT
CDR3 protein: CASSKRRAQYF

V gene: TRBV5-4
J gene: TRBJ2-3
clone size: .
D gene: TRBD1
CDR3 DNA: TGTGCCAGCAGCGGACGCCAGGGACAGGGGGTTTTAGATACGCAGTATTTT
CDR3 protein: CASSGRQGQGVLDTQYF

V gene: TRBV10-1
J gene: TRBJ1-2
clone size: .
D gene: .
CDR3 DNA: TGCGCCAGCAGTGAGCCAGGGTCCGATAACTATGGCTACACCTTC
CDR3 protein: CASSEPGSDNYGYTF

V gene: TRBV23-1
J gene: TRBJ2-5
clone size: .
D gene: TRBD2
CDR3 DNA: TGCGCCAGCAGTCACTCGGGACTAGCCAAAGAGACCCAGTACTTC
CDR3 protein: CASSHSGLAKETQYF

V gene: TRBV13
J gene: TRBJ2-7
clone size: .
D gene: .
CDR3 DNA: TGTGCCAGCAGCTTAGCCCTGGGCGACCACTGGGTGCAGTACTTC
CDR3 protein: CASSLALGDHWVQYF

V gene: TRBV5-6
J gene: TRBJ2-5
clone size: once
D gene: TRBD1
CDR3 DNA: TGTGCCAGCAGCCGGGACAGTCGGGAGACCCAGTACTTC
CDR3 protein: CASSRDSRETQYF

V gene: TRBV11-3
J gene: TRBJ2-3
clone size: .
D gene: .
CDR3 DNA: TGTGCCAGCAGCCAGTCGGATACGCAGTATTTT
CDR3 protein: CASSQSDTQYF

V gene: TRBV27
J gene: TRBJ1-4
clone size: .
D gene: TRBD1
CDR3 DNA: TGTGCCAGCAGTTTATTAACAGGGGGCTTTGGCGAAAAACTGTTTTTT
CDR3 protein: CASSLLTGGFGEKLFF

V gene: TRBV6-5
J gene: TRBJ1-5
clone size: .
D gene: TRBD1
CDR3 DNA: TGTGCCATCAGGGGACAGGGAAGAAATCAGCCCCAGCATTTT
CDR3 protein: CAIRGQGRNQPQHF

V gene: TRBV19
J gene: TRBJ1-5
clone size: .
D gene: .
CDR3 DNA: TGTGCCAGTAGTCCTAGGAGTCAGCCCCAGCATTTT
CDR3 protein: CASSPRSQPQHF

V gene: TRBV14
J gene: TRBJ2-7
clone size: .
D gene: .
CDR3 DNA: TGTGCCAGCAGCCAAGGGGGACACCCCGAGCAGTACTTC
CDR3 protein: CASSQGGHPEQYF

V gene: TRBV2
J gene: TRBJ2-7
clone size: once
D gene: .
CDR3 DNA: TGTGCCAGCAGTGATTGGGCTCTTCGGGGGACCGCCTACGAGCAGTACTTC
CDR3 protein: CASSDWALRGTAYEQYF

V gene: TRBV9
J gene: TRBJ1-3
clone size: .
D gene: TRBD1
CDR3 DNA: TGTGCCAGCAGCGTCGGACAGGGGAATGGAAACACCATATATTTT
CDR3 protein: CASSVGQGNGNTIYF

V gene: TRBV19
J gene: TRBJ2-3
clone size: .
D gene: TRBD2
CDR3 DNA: TGTGCCAGTATGCCCGGGACTAGCGGCACAGATACGCAGTATTTT
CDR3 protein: CASMPGTSGTDTQYF

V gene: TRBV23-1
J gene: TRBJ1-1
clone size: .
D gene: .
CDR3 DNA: TGCGCCAGCAGCCCTTTATACAGGGTGGAGGACACTGAAGCTTTCTTT
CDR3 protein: CASSPLYRVEDTEAFF

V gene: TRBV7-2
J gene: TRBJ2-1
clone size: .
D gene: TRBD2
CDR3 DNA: TGTGCCAGCAGCACCATTAGCGGGAATGAGCAGTTCTTC
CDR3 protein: CASSTISGNEQFF

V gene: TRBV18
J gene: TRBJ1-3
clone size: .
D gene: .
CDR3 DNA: TGTGCCAGCTCACCCAACAGTGGGTCTGGAAACACCATATATTTT
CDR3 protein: CASSPNSGSGNTIYF

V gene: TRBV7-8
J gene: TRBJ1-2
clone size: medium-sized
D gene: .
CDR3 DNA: TGTGCCAGCAGCTACCTCTTCCGGGATGGCTATGGCTACACCTTC
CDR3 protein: CASSYLFRDGYGYTF

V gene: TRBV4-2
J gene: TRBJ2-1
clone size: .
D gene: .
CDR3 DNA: TGTGCCAGCAGCCAAGATGTAACAGTACGCTACAATGAGCAGTTCTTC
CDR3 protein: CASSQDVTVRYNEQFF

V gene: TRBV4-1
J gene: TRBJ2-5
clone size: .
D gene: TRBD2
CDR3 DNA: TGCGCCAGCAGCCAAGAGGGACTAGCGGTACAAGAGACCCAGTACTTC
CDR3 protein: CASSQEGLAVQETQYF

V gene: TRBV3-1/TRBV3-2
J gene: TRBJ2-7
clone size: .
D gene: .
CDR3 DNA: TGTGCCAGCAGCCAAGACCCCGGGACATCCTACGAGCAGTACTTC
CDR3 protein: CASSQDPGTSYEQYF

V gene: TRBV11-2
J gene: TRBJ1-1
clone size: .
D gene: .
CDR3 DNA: TGTGCCAGCAGCTTAGGACAGGTCGGTAGGGCTTTCTTT
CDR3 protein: CASSLGQVGRAFF

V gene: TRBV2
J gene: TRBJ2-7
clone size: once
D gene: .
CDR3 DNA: TGTGCCAGCAGTGGACTCGTCCCATACGAGCAGTACTTC
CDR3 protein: CASSGLVPYEQYF

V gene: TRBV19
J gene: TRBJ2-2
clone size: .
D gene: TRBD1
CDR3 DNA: TGTGCCAGTACCGGGGACAGCAACACCGGGGAGCTGTTTTTT
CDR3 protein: CASTGDSNTGELFF

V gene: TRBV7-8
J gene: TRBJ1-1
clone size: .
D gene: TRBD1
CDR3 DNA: TGTGCCAGCAGCTTAGTAGGGACAGGGGGCACTGAAGCTTTCTTT
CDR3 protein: CASSLVGTGGTEAFF

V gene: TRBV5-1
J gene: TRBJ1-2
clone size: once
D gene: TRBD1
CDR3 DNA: TGCGCCAGCAGCCCTGACAGGGTGGATGGCTACACCTTC
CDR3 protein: CASSPDRVDGYTF

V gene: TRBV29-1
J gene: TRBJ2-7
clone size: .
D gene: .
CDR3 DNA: TGCAGCGTTCTGTCGGGAGATTTTTACGAGCAGTACTTC
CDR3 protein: CSVLSGDFYEQYF

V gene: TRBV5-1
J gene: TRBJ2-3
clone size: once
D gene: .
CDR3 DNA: TGCGCCAGCAGCTTGGGGCAGGGGCTGACAGATACGCAGTATTTT
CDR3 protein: CASSLGQGLTDTQYF

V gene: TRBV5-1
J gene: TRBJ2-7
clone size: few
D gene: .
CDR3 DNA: TGCGCCAGCAGCTTGAACCGTGGGGGGTCCTACGAGCAGTACTTC
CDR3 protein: CASSLNRGGSYEQYF

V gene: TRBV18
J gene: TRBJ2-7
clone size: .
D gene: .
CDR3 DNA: TGTGCCAGCTCACCAGCCGGGTCTGGAGACGAGCAGTACTTC
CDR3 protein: CASSPAGSGDEQYF

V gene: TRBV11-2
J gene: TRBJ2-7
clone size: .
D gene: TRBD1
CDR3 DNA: TGTGCCAGCAGCTTCAACAGGGGGACCTACGAGCAGTACTTC
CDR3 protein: CASSFNRGTYEQYF

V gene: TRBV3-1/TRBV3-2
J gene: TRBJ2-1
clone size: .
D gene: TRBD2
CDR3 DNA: TGTGCCAGCAGCCAACGTAGCGGGAGGCCTGCGCACGAGCAGTTCTTC
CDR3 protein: CASSQRSGRPAHEQFF

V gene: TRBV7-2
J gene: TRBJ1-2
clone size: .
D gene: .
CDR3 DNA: TGTGCCAGCAGCGGGAGATACTATGGCTACACCTTC
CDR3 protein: CASSGRYYGYTF

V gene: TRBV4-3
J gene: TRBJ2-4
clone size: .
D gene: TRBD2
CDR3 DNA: TGCGCCAGCAGCCAAGATGGGCCCGGGGGGGCCAAAAACATTCAGTACTTC
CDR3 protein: CASSQDGPGGAKNIQYF

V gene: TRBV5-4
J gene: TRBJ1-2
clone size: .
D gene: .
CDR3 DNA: TGTGCCAGCAGCCAAAGTGGCAGGGTGGACTATGGCTACACCTTC
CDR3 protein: CASSQSGRVDYGYTF

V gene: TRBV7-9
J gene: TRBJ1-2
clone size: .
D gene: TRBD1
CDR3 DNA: TGTGCCAGCAGCTCCCCCGGGACAGGGCTCATTTATGGCTACACCTTC
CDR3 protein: CASSSPGTGLIYGYTF

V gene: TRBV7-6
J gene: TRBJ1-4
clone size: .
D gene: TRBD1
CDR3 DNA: TGTGCCAGCAGCTTGGGGACAGGACTACCCAATGAAAAACTGTTTTTT
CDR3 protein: CASSLGTGLPNEKLFF

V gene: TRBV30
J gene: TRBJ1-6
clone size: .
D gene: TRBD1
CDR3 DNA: TGTGCCTGGTGGGACAGTAGGTTGGTGGATCGGAATTCACCCCTCCACTTT
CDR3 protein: CAWWDSRLVDRNSPLHF

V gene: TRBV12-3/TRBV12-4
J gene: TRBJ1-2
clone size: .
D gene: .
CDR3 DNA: TGTGCCAGCAGTTTAAAAGTCCAGTATGGCTACACCTTC
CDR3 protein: CASSLKVQYGYTF

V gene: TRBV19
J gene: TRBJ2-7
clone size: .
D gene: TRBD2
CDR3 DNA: TGTGCCAGTAGTACACTAGCGGGGGTCCGGGAGCAGTACTTC
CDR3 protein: CASSTLAGVREQYF

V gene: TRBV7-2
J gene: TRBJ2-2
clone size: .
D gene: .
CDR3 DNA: TGTGGGGGAGCGAACACCGGGGAGCTGTTTTTT
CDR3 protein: CGGANTGELFF

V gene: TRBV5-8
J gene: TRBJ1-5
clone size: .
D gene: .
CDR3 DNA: TGTGCCAGCAGCCATGGACATTCCAATAGCAATCAGCCCCAGCATTTT
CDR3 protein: CASSHGHSNSNQPQHF

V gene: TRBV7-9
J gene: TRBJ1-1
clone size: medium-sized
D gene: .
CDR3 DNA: TGTGCCAGCAGCCCCCTCCTGGGACAATGGGAAGCTTTCTTT
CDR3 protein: CASSPLLGQWEAFF

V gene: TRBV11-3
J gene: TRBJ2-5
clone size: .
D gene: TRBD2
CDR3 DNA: TGTGCCAGCAGCGCGGGACTAGCGGAAGAGACCCAGTACTTC
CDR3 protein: CASSAGLAEETQYF

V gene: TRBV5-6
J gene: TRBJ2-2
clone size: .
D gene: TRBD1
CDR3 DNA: TGTGCCAGCAGCAGTGCCGGGACAGGGGACCCCGGGGAGCTGTTTTTT
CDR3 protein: CASSSAGTGDPGELFF

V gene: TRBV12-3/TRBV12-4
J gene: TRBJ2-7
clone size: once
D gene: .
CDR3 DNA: TGTGCCAGCAGTAAAACTCAAGCCTACGAGCAGTACTTC
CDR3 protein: CASSKTQAYEQYF

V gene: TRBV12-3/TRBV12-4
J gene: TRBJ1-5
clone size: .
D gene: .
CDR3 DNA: TGTGCCAGCAGTTTTACAGGGAGTCAGCCCCAGCATTTT
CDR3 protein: CASSFTGSQPQHF

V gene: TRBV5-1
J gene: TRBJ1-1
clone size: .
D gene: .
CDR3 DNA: TGCGCCAGCAGCTTGGCTTCTCTAGGCCTGAACACTGAAGCTTTCTTT
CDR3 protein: CASSLASLGLNTEAFF

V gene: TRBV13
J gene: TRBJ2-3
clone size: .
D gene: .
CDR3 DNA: TGTGCCAGCAGCATTACAGGGTTATCGGATACGCAGTATTTT
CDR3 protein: CASSITGLSDTQYF